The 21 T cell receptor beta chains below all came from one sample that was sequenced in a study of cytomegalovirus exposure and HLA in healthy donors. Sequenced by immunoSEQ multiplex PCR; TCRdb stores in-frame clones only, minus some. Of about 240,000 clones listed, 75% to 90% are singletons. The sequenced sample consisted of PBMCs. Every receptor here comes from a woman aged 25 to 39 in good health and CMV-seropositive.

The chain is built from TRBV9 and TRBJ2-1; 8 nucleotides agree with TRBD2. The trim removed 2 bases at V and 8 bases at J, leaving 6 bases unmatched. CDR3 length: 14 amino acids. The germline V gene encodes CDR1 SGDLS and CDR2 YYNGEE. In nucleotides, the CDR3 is TGTGCCAGCAGCGTCTCGGGGACTAGAGATGAGCAGTTCTTC. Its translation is CASSVSGTRDEQFF. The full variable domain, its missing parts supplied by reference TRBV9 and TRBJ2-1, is DSGVTQTPKHLITATGQRVTLRCSPRSGDLSVYWYQQSLDQGLQFLIQYYNGEERAKGNILERFSAQQFPDLHSELNLSSLELGDSALYFCASSVSGTRDEQFFGPGTRLTVL.

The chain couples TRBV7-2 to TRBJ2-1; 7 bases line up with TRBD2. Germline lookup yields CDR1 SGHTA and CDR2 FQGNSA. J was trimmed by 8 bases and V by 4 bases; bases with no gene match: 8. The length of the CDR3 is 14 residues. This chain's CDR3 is CASSSGLVSDEQFF. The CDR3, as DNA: TGTGCCAGCAGCTCAGGACTAGTCTCGGATGAGCAGTTCTTC.

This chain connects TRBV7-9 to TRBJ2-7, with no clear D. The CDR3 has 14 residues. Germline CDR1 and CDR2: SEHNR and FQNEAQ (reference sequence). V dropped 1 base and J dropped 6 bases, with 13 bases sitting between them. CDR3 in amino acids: CASSLGSSFGEQYF. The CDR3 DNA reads TGTGCCAGCAGCTTAGGGTCCTCCTTCGGCGAGCAGTACTTC.

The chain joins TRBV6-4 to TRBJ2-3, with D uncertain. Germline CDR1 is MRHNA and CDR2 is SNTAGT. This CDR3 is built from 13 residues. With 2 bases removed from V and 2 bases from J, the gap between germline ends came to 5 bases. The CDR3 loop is CASSDADTDTQYF. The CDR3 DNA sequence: TGTGCCAGCAGTGACGCAGACACAGATACGCAGTATTTT.

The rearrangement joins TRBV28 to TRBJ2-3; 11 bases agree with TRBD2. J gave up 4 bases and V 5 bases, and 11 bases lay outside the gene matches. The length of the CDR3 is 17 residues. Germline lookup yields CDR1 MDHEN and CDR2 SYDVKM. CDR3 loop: CASSLAGSGRGPDTQYF. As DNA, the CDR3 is TGTGCCAGCAGTCTGGCGGGTAGCGGGAGGGGGCCAGATACGCAGTATTTT.

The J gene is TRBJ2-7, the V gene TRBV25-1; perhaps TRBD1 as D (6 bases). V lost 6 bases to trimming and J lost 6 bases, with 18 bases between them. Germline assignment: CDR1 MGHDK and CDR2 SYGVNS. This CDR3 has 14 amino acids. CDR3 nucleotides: TGTGCCAGCAGCCAGACAGGAGGCTCGGCCGAGCAGTACTTC. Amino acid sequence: CASSQTGGSAEQYF.

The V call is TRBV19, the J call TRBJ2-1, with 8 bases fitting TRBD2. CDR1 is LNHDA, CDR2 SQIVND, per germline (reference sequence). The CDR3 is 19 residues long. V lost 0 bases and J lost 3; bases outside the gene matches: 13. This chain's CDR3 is CASSIDQGSSGVHYNEQFF. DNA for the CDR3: TGTGCCAGTAGTATAGATCAAGGTAGTAGCGGGGTACACTACAATGAGCAGTTCTTC.

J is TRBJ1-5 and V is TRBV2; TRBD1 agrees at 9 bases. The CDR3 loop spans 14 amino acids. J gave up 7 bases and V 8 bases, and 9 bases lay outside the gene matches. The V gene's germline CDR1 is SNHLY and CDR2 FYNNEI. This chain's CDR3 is CASGGTGRWQPQHF. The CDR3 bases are TGTGCCAGCGGGGGGACAGGGCGTTGGCAGCCCCAGCATTTT. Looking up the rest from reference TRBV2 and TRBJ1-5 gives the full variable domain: EPEVTQTPSHQVTQMGQEVILRCVPISNHLYFYWYRQILGQKVEFLVSFYNNEISEKSEIFDDQFSVERPDGSNFTLKIRSTKLEDSAMYFCASGGTGRWQPQHFGDGTRLSIL.

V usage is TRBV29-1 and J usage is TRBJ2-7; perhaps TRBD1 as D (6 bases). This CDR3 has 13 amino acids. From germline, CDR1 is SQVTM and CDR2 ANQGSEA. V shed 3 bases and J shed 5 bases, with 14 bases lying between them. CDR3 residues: CSVDGGPGDEQYF. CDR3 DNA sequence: TGCAGCGTTGATGGGGGCCCGGGCGACGAGCAGTACTTC.

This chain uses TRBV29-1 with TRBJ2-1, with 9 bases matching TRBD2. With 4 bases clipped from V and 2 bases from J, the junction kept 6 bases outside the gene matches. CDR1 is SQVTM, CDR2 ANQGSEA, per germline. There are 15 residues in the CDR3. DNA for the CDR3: TGCAGCGTTGGGGGAGGACTAGCGCCCTACAATGAGCAGTTCTTC. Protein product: CSVGGGLAPYNEQFF.

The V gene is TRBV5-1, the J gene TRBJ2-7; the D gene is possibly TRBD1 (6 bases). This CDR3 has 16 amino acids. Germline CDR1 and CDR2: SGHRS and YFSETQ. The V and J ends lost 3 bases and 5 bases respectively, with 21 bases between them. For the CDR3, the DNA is TGCGCCAGCAGCTGGGGGCAGGGGCGGGCTTTCGACGAGCAGTACTTC. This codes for CASSWGQGRAFDEQYF.

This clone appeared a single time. The CDR3 is CASSLMVLSSYNEQFF. Here the CDR3 DNA reads TGTGCCAGCAGTTTAATGGTTCTGAGCTCCTACAATGAGCAGTTCTTC. The V call is TRBV27, the J call TRBJ2-1, with D unclear. Trimming took off 2 bases at V and 0 bases at J, with 11 bases between the two ends. The CDR3 extends over 16 amino acids. Germline CDR1 is MNHEY and CDR2 is SMNVEV (reference sequence).

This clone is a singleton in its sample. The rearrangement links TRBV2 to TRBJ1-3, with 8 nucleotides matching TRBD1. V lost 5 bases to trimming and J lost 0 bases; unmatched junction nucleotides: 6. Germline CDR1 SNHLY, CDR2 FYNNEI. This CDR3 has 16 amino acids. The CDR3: CASSPQGAYSGNTIYF. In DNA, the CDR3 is TGTGCCAGCAGTCCTCAGGGGGCATACTCTGGAAACACCATATATTTT.

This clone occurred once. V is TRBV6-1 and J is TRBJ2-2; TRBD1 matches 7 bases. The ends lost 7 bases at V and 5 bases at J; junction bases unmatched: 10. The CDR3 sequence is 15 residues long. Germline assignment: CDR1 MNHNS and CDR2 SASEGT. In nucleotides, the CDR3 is TGTGCCAGCATAGAGTGGACAGGTCTAACCGGGGAGCTGTTTTTT. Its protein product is CASIEWTGLTGELFF.

CDR3 loop: CASSPGTGGRDQPQHF. The CDR3 region has the DNA TGCGCCAGCAGCCCCGGGACAGGGGGCCGGGATCAGCCCCAGCATTTT. V and J are TRBV5-1 and TRBJ1-5, with 12 positions matching TRBD1. CDR1 and CDR2 from the germline V gene are SGHRS and YFSETQ. J was trimmed by 5 bases and V by 4 bases; bases with no gene match: 7. The CDR3 consists of 16 residues.

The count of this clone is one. The CDR3 coding sequence is TGTGCCAGCAGCCAAATAAAGGACAGCTCGGGGGAGCTGTTTTTT. Translating gives CASSQIKDSSGELFF. The chain uses TRBV4-2 and TRBJ2-2, with D perhaps matching TRBD1 (6 bases). V lost 2 bases, J lost 8 bases, and 15 bases lay in between. The CDR3 has 15 amino acids. Germline CDR1 reads LGHNA; CDR2 reads YNFKEQ.

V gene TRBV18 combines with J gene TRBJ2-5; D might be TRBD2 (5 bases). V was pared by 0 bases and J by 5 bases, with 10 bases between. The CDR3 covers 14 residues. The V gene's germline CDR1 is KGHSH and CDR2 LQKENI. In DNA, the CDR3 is TGTGCCAGCTCACCACCGGCTAGCTATGAGACCCAGTACTTC. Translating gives CASSPPASYETQYF.

The CDR3 reads CASSYLDASNQPQHF. Here the CDR3 DNA reads TGTGCCAGCAGTTACCTAGACGCGAGCAATCAGCCCCAGCATTTT. The chain links TRBV6-6 to TRBJ1-5; D gene unclear. The CDR3 extends over 15 amino acids. From germline, CDR1 is MNHNY and CDR2 SVGAGI (reference sequence). Trimming pared 2 bases from V and 1 base from J, leaving 9 bases between.

In nucleotides, the CDR3 is TGTGCCAGCAGCTGGGGACAGGGGGCGTACGAGCAGTACTTC. Its translation is CASSWGQGAYEQYF. The chain couples TRBV2 to TRBJ2-7; 12 bases line up with TRBD1. With 6 bases clipped from V and 4 bases from J, the junction kept 4 bases outside the gene matches. CDR1 and CDR2 (germline): SNHLY, FYNNEI. This CDR3 region has 14 residues.

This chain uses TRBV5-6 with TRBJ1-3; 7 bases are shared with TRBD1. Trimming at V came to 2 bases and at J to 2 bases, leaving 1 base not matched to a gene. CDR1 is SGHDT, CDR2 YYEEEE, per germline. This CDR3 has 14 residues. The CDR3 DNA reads TGTGCCAGCAGCTTACAGGGGACTGGAAACACCATATATTTT. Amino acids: CASSLQGTGNTIYF.

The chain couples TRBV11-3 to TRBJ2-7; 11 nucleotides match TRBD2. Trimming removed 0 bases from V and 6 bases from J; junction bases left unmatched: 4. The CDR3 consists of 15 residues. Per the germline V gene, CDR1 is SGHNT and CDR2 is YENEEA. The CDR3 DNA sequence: TGTGCCAGCAGCTTAGAGACTAGCGGGAAGATCGAGCAGTACTTC. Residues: CASSLETSGKIEQYF.